This T cell receptor beta chain was obtained from a study of cytomegalovirus exposure and HLA in healthy donors. Whole-study findings and limits: In a later analysis, across HLA loci, associated TCR counts were highest for DRB1, lowest for HLA-C.

The PCR employed 60 Vbeta primers together with 13 Jbeta primers. Some clones are missing from TCRdb's copy, which holds only in-frame ones; the method was immunoSEQ multiplex PCR. This repertoire comprises about 55,000 clones; its ten largest clones make up approximately 9%. Germline CDR1 LNHDA, CDR2 SQIVND (reference sequence). CDR3 length: 14 amino acids. Germline trimming cut 0 bases from V and 7 bases from J; bases unmatched to any gene: 3. On this clone: Its antigen remains unknown.

The gene calls are TRBV19 and TRBJ1-5; 7 positions match TRBD1. The clonotype comes from a man aged 50-60 years in good health and CMV-seropositive. What was sequenced was PBMCs. The DNA for the CDR3 is TGTGCCAGTAGTATAGAACAGGGGAACCAGCCCCAGCATTTT. It is translated as CASSIEQGNQPQHF. The complete variable domain, with remaining parts taken from reference TRBV19 and TRBJ1-5, reads DGGITQSPKYLFRKEGQNVTLSCEQNLNHDAMYWYRQDPGQGLRLIYYSQIVNDFQKGDIAEGYSVSREKKESFPLTVTSAQKNPTAFYLCASSIEQGNQPQHFGDGTRLSIL.